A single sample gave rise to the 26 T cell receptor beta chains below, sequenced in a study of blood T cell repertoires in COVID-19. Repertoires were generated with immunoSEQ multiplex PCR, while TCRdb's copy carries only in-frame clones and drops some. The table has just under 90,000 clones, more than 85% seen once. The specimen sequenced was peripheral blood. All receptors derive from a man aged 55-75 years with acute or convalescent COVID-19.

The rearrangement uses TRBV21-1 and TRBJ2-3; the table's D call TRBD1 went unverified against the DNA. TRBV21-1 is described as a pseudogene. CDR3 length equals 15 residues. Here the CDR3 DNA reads TGTGCCAGCAGCCTGCCGGCCGGACAGCCAGATACGCAGTATTTT. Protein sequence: CASSLPAGQPDTQYF.

The CDR3: CASSEAGLPSYEQYF. The CDR3 DNA follows: TGTGCCAGCAGTGAAGCGGGACTCCCTTCCTACGAGCAGTACTTC. This chain uses TRBV6-1 with TRBJ2-7; a possible D gene is TRBD2 (6 bases). The CDR3 is made up of 15 amino acids. Per germline, CDR1 MNHNS and CDR2 SASEGT. V dropped 0 bases and J dropped 1 base, with 10 bases sitting between them.

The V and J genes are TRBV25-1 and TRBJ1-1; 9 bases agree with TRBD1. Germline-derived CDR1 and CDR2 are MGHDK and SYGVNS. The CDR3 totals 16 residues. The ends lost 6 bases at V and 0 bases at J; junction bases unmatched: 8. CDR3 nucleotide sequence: TGTGCCAGCAGACCGGGACAGGGCCATATGAACACTGAAGCTTTCTTT. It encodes CASRPGQGHMNTEAFF.

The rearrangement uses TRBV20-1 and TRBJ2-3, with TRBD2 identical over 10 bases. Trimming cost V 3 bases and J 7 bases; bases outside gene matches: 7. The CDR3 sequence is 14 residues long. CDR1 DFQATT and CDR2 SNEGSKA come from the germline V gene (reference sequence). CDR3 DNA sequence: TGCAGTGCTAGTTGGGCTAGCGGGGGCAATACGCAGTATTTT. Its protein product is CSASWASGGNTQYF.

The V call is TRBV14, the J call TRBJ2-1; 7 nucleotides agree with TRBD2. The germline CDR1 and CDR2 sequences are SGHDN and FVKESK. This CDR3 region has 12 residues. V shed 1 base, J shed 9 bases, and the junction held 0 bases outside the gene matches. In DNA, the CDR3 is TGTGCCAGCAGCCAAGGGGGGGGTGAGCAGTTCTTC. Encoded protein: CASSQGGGEQFF.

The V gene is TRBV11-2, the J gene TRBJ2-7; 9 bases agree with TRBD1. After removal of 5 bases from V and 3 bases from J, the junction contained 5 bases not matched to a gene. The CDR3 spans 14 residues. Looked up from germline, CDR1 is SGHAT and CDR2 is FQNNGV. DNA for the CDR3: TGTGCCAGCAGCCCCATGACAGGGGGCTACGAGCAGTACTTC. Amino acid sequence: CASSPMTGGYEQYF.

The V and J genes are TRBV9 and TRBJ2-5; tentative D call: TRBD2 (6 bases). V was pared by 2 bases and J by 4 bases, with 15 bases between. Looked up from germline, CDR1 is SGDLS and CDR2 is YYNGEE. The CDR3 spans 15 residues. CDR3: CASSVTGVIGETQYF. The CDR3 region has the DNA TGTGCCAGCAGCGTCACGGGAGTTATTGGAGAGACCCAGTACTTC.

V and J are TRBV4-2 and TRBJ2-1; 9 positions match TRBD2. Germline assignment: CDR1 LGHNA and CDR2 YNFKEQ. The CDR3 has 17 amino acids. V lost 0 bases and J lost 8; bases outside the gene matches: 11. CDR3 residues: CASSQEVGASGVDEQFF. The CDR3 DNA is TGTGCCAGCAGCCAAGAAGTCGGTGCTAGCGGGGTGGATGAGCAGTTCTTC.

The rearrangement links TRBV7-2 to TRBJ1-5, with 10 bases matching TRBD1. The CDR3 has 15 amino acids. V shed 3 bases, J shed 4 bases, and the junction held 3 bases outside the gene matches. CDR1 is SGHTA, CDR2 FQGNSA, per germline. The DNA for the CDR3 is TGTGCCAGCAGCTTGGGACAGGGGAAGAATCAGCCCCAGCATTTT. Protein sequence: CASSLGQGKNQPQHF.

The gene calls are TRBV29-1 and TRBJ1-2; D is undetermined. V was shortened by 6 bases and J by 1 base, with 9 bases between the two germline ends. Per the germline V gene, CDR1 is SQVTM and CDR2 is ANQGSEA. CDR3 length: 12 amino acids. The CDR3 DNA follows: TGCAGCGTCGGAGAAGATAACTATGGCTACACCTTC. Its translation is CSVGEDNYGYTF.

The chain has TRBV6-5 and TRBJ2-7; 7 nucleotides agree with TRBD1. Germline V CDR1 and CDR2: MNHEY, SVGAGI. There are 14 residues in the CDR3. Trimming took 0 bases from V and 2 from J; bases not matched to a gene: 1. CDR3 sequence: CASSYSRGPYEQYF. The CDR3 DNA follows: TGTGCCAGCAGTTACTCGAGGGGGCCCTACGAGCAGTACTTC.

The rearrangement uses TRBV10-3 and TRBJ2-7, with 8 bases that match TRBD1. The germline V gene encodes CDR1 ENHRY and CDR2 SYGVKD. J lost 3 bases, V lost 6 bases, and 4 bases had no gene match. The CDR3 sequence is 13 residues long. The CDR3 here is CAISPGTGYEQYF. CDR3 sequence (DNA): TGTGCCATCAGCCCCGGGACAGGCTACGAGCAGTACTTC.

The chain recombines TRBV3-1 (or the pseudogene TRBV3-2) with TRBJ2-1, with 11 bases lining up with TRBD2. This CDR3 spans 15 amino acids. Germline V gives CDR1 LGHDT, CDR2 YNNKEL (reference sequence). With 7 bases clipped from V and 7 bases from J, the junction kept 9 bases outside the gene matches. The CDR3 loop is CASTHPGTSGNEQFF. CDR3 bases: TGTGCCAGCACCCACCCCGGGACTAGCGGAAATGAGCAGTTCTTC.

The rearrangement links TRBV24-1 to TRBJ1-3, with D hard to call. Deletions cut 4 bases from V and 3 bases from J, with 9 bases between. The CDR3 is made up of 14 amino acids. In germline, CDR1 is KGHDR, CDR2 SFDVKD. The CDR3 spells CATSDPSRGNTIYF. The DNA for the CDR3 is TGTGCCACCAGTGACCCCTCCCGTGGAAACACCATATATTTT.

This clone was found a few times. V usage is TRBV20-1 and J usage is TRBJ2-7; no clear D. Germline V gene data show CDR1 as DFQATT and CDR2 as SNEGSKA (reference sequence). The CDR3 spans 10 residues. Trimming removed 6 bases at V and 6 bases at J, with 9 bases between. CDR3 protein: CSAQMAEQYF. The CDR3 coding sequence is TGCAGTGCCCAGATGGCCGAGCAGTACTTC.

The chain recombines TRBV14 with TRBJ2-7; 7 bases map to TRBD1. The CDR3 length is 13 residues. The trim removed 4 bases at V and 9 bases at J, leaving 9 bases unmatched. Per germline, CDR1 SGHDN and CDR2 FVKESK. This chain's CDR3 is CASSPVLTGVQYF. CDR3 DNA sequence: TGTGCCAGCAGCCCCGTTTTAACAGGGGTGCAGTACTTC.

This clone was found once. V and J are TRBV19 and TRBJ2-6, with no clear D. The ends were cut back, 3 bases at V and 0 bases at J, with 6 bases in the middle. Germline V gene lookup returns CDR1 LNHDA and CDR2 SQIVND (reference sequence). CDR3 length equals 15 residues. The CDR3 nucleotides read TGTGCCAGTAGTATTCGGTACTCTGGGGCCAACGTCCTGACTTTC. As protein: CASSIRYSGANVLTF. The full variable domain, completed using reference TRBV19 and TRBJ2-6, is DGGITQSPKYLFRKEGQNVTLSCEQNLNHDAMYWYRQDPGQGLRLIYYSQIVNDFQKGDIAEGYSVSREKKESFPLTVTSAQKNPTAFYLCASSIRYSGANVLTFGAGSRLTVL.

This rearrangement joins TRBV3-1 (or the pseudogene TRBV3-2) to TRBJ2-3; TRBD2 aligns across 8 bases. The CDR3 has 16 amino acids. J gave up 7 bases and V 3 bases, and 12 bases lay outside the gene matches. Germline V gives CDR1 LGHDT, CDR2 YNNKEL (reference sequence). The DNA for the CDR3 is TGTGCCAGCAGCCATTCGCGTAAATTAGCGGGGCATACGCAGTATTTT. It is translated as CASSHSRKLAGHTQYF.

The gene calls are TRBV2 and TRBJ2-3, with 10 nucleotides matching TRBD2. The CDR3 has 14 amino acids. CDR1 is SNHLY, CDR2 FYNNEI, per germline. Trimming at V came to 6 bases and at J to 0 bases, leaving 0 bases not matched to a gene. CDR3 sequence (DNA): TGTGCCAGCAGACTAGCGGGAAGCACAGATACGCAGTATTTT. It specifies CASRLAGSTDTQYF.

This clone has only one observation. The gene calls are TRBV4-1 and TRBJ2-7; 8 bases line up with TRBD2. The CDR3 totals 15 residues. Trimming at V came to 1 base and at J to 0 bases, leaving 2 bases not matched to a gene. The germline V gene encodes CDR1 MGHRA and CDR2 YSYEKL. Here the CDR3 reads CASSQAGTSSYEQYF. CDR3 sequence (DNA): TGCGCCAGCAGCCAAGCCGGGACTAGCTCCTACGAGCAGTACTTC.

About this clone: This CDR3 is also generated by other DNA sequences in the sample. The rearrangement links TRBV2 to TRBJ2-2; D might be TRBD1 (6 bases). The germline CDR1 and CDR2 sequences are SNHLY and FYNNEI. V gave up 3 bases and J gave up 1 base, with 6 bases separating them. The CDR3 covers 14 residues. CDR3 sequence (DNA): TGTGCCAGCAGTGAGACAGGGAACACCGGGGAGCTGTTTTTT. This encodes CASSETGNTGELFF.

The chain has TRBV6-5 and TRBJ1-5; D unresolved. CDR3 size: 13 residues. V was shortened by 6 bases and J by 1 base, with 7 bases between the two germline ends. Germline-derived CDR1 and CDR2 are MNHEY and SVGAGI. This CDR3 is CASRAGSNQPQHF. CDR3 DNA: TGTGCCAGCAGGGCGGGGAGCAATCAGCCCCAGCATTTT.

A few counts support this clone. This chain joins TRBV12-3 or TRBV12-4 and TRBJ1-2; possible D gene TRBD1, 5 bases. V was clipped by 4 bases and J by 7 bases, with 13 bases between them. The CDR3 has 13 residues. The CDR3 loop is CASSYGGRSGYTF. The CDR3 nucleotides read TGTGCCAGCAGTTACGGGGGAAGATCTGGCTACACCTTC.

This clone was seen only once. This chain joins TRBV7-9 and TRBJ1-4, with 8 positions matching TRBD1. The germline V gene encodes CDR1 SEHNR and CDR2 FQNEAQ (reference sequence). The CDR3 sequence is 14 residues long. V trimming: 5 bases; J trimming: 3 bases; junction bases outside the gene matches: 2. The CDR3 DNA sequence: TGTGCCAGCAGCCGGGACAGGTCTAATGAAAAACTGTTTTTT. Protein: CASSRDRSNEKLFF.

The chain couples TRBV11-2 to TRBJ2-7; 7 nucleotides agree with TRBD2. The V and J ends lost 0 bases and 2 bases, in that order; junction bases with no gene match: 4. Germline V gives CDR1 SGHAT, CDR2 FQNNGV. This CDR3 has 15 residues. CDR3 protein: CASSLDGGVPYEQYF. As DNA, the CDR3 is TGTGCCAGCAGCTTAGATGGGGGGGTCCCCTACGAGCAGTACTTC.

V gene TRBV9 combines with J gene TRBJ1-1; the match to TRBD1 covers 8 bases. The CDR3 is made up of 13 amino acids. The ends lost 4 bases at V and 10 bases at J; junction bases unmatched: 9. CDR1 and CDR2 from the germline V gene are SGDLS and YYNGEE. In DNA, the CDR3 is TGTGCCAGCAGCCCTCAAGCAGGGGGCCGAGCTTTCTTT. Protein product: CASSPQAGGRAFF.